This TCR beta chain was captured in a study of cytomegalovirus exposure and HLA in healthy donors. Findings and caveats of the study: The study flagged roughly 150 TCR beta chains as cytomegalovirus-associated.

Comment on this clone: Its antigen is still unknown.

Measured with immunoSEQ multiplex PCR; TCRdb has only the in-frame clones, and not every one. The repertoire includes 250,000 to 300,000 clones, about 90% of them detected once, and around 0.34% sits in the top ten. The CDR3 extends over 14 amino acids. Trimming took off 7 bases at V and 5 bases at J, with 17 bases between the two ends. Germline V gene sequence: CDR1 MNHNS, CDR2 SASEGT. The sequenced sample was PBMCs. The clonotype originates from a woman aged 18-30 years in good health and CMV-seronegative. V usage is TRBV6-1 and J usage is TRBJ1-1, with a tentative D call TRBD1 (5 bases). The CDR3 spells CASILARVGTEAFF. The CDR3 DNA sequence: TGTGCCAGCATCTTGGCCAGGGTGGGAACTGAAGCTTTCTTT.